These 3 T cell receptor beta chains were all obtained from the same sample, sequenced in a study of T-cell memory formation after mild COVID-19. TCRdb independently ran MiXCR on the 5' RACE reads; one entry per CDR3 protein. Among 300,000 or so distinct CDR3 sequences listed, about 16% were seen once. The sequenced material came from PBMCs or a T cell subset sorted from them (not recorded which). Receptors originate from a man between 18 and 29 years old who had mild COVID-19 (a few samples of this study predate the infection). Cell type and time point are not known.

This clonotype was detected only a few times. The chain carries TRBV2 and TRBJ1-4; 8 bases agree with TRBD1. V lost 6 bases to trimming and J lost 8 bases; unmatched junction nucleotides: 2. The germline CDR1 and CDR2 sequences are SNHLY and FYNNEI. The CDR3 covers 12 residues. CDR3 nucleotide sequence: TGTGCCAGCAGAACAGGGGGGGAAAAACTGTTTTTT. Encoded protein: CASRTGGEKLFF.

V and J are TRBV6-2 or TRBV6-3 and TRBJ2-1, with D hard to call. Trimming shortened V by 2 bases and J by 4 bases, and 9 bases separated the two germline ends. The germline gives CDR1 MNHEY, CDR2 SVGEGT. This CDR3 is 14 amino acids long. CDR3: CASSYMGNYNEQFF. In nucleotides, the CDR3 is TGTGCCAGCAGTTACATGGGCAATTACAATGAGCAGTTCTTC.

This clonotype was detected a few times. The chain recombines TRBV27 with TRBJ1-5; D uncertain. Trimming shortened V by 2 bases and J by 4 bases, and 9 bases separated the two germline ends. Germline assignment: CDR1 MNHEY and CDR2 SMNVEV (reference sequence). The CDR3 covers 14 residues. The CDR3 protein is CASSLGWGNQPQHF. The CDR3 region has the DNA TGTGCCAGCAGTTTAGGATGGGGAAATCAGCCCCAGCATTTT.